This TCR beta chain was sequenced in a study of blood T cell repertoires in COVID-19. Trimming stripped 2 bases from V and 6 bases from J, with 16 bases between. This CDR3 spans 16 amino acids. Germline loops: CDR1 KGHSH, CDR2 LQKENI. In the original processing: For nucleated cells, counts were estimated from reference gene primer amplification. Clones were sequenced by immunoSEQ multiplex PCR, and TCRdb holds only the in-frame ones, with some missing. The DNA was the basis for D and trimming; V, J and clone size are from that table. This table holds 150,000 or so clones, approximately 88% found once.

Source material: PBMCs or T cells enriched from blood (not recorded which). The receptor's source is a woman aged 55-70 years who had recovered from COVID-19. The chain carries TRBV18 and TRBJ2-2; D possibly corresponds to TRBD1 (5 bases). The CDR3 DNA reads TGTGCCAGCTCACCATATTCCCAGGGTACGCCCGGGGAGCTGTTTTTT. Translating it yields CASSPYSQGTPGELFF.